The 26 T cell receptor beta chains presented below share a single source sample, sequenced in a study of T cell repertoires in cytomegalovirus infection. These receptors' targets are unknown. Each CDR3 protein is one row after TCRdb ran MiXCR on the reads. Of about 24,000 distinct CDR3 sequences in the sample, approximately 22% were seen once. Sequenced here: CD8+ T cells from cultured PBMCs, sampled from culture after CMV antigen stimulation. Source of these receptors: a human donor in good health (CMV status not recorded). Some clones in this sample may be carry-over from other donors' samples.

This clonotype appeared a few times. CDR3 sequence (DNA): TGTGCCAGTAGTCTCCCCCCGGGGGACCCAACCAAAAACATTCAGTACTTC. It codes for CASSLPPGDPTKNIQYF. This chain uses TRBV19 with TRBJ2-4, with D possibly being TRBD2 (6 bases). This CDR3 is built from 17 residues. In germline, CDR1 is LNHDA, CDR2 SQIVND (reference sequence). Trimming removed 5 bases at V and 2 bases at J, with 19 bases between.

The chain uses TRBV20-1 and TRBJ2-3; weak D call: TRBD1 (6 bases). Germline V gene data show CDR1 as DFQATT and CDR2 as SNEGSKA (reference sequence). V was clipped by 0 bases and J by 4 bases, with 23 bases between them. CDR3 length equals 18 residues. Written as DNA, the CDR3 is TGCAGTGCTAGAGATACGGACAGTTTTAAGGTTAACGCAGATACGCAGTATTTT. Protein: CSARDTDSFKVNADTQYF.

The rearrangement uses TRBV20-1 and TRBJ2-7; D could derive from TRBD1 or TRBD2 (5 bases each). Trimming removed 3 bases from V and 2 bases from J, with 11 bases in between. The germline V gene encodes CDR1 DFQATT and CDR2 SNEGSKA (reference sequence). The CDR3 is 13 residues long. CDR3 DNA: TGCAGTGCTAGGGGGGACGAAGCCTACGAGCAGTACTTC. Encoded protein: CSARGDEAYEQYF.

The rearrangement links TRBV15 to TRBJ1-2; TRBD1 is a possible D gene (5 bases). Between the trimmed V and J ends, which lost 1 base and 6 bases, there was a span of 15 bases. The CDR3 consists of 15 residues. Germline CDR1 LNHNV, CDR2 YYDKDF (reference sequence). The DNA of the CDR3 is TGTGCCACCAGCAGAGCGCTCGACAGCTACCATGGCTACACCTTC. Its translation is CATSRALDSYHGYTF. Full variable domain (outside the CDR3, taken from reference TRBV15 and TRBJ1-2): DAMVIQNPRYQVTQFGKPVTLSCSQTLNHNVMYWYQQKSSQAPKLLFHYYDKDFNNEADTPDNFQSRRPNTSFCFLDIRSPGLGDTAMYLCATSRALDSYHGYTFGSGTRLTVV.

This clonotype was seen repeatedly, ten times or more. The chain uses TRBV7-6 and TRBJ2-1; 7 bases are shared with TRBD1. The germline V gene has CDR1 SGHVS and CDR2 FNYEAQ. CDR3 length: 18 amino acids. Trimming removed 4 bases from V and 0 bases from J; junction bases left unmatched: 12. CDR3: CASSSPTGTMSSYNEQFF. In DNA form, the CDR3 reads TGTGCCAGCAGCTCTCCGACAGGGACAATGAGCTCCTACAATGAGCAGTTCTTC.

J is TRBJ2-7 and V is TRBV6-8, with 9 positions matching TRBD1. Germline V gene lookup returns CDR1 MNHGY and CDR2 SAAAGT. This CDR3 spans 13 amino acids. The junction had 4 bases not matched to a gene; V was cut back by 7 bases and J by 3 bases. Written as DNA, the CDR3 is TGTGCCAGCAACCCGGGACAGGGCTACGAGCAGTACTTC. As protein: CASNPGQGYEQYF.

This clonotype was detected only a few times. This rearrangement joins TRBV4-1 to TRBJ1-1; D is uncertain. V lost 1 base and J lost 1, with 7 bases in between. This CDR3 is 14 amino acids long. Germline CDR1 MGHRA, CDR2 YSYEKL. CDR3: CASSQGSENTEAFF. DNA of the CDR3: TGCGCCAGCAGCCAAGGGTCAGAGAACACTGAAGCTTTCTTT.

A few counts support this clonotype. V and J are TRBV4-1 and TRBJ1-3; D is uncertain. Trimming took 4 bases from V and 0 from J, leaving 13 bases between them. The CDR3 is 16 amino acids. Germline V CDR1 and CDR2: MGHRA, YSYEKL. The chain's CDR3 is CASSPSPATSGNTIYF. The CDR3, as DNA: TGCGCCAGCAGCCCAAGCCCGGCCACCTCTGGAAACACCATATATTTT.

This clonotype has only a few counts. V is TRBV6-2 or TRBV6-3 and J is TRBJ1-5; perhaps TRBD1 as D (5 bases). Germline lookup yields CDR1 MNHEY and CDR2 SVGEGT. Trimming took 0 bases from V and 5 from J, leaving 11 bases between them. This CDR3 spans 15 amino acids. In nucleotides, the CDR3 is TGTGCCAGCAGTTACTCGCAAGGGGAGGATCAGCCCCAGCATTTT. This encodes CASSYSQGEDQPQHF.

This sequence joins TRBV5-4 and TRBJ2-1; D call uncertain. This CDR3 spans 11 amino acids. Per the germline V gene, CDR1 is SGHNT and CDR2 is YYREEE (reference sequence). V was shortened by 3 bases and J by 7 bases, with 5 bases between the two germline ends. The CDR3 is CASSSPNEQFF. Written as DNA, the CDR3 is TGTGCCAGCAGCTCCCCGAATGAGCAGTTCTTC.

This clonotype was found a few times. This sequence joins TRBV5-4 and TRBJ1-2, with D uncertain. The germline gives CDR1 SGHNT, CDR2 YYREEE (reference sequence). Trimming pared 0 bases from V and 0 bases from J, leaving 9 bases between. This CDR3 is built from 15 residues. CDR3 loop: CASSLGVPSNYGYTF. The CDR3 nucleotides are TGTGCCAGCAGCTTGGGAGTTCCCTCTAACTATGGCTACACCTTC.

In DNA, the CDR3 is TGTGCCAGCAGGCAGGAACAGGGGCTTTGGAATTCACCCCTCCACTTT. Protein product: CASRQEQGLWNSPLHF. The rearrangement uses TRBV27 and TRBJ1-6; TRBD1 agrees at 7 bases. Germline V gene data show CDR1 as MNHEY and CDR2 as SMNVEV (reference sequence). This CDR3 has 16 amino acids. The V and J ends lost 6 bases and 7 bases, in that order; junction bases with no gene match: 12.

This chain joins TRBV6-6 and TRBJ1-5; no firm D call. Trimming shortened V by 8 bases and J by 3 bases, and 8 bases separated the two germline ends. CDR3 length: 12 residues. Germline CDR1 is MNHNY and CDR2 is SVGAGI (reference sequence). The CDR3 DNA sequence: TGTGCCAGCCGGCAGACCAATCAGCCCCAGCATTTT. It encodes CASRQTNQPQHF.

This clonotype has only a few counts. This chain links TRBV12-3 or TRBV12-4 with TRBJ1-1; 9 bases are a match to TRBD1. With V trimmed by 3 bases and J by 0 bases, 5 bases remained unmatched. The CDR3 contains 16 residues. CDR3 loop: CASSFDRGGMNTEAFF. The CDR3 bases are TGTGCCAGCAGTTTTGACAGGGGGGGTATGAACACTGAAGCTTTCTTT.

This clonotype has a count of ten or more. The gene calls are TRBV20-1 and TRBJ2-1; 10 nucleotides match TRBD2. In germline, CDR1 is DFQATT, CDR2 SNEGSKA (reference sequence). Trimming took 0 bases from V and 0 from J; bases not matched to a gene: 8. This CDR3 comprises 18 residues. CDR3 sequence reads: CSARDPRTSGPSYNEQFF. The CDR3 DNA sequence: TGCAGTGCTAGAGATCCGAGGACTAGCGGACCCTCCTACAATGAGCAGTTCTTC.

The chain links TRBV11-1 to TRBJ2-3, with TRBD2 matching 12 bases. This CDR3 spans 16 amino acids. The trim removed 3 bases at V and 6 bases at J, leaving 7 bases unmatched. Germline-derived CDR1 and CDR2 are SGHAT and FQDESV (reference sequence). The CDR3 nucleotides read TGTGCCAGCAGCTTTTACGCCGGGACTAGCGGGGATACGCAGTATTTT. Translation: CASSFYAGTSGDTQYF.

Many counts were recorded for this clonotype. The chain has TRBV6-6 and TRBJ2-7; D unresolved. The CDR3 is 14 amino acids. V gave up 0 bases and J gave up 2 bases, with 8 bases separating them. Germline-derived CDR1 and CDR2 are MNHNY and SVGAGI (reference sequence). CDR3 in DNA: TGTGCCAGCAGTTACTCGAGTGGGGCCTACGAGCAGTACTTC. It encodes CASSYSSGAYEQYF.

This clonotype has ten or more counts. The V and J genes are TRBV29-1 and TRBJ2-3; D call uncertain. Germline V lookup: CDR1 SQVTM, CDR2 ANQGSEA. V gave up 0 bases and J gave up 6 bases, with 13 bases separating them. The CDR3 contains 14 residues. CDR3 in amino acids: CSVEDGIAPDTQYF. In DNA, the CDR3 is TGCAGCGTTGAAGACGGTATCGCCCCCGATACGCAGTATTTT.

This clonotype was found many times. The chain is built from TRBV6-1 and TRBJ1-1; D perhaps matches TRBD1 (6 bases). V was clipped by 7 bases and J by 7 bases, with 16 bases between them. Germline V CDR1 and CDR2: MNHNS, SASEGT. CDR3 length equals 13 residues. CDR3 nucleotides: TGTGCCAGCAAGAGACTCCGGACAGATGAAGCTTTCTTT. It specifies CASKRLRTDEAFF.

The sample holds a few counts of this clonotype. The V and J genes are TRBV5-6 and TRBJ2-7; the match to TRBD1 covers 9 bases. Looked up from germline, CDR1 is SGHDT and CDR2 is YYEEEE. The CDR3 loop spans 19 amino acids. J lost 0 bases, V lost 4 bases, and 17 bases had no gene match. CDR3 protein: CASSTTGTGYGVGSYEQYF. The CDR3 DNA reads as TGTGCCAGCAGCACCACCGGGACAGGGTATGGGGTGGGCTCCTACGAGCAGTACTTC.

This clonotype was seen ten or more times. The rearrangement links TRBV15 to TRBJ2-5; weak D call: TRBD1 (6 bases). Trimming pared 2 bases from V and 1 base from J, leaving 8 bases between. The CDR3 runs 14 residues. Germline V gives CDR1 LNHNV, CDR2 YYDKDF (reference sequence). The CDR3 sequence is CATSRQGFQETQYF. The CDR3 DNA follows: TGTGCCACCAGCAGACAGGGGTTCCAAGAGACCCAGTACTTC.

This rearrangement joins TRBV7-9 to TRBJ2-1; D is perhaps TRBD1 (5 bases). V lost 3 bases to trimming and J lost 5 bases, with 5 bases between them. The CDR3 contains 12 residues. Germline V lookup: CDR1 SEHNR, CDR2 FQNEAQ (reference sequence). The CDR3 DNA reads TGTGCCAGCAGCTTGACAGACAATGAGCAGTTCTTC. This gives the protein CASSLTDNEQFF. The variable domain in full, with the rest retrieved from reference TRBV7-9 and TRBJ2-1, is DTGVSQNPRHKITKRGQNVTFRCDPISEHNRLYWYRQTLGQGPEFLTYFQNEAQLEKSRLLSDRFSAERPKGSFSTLEIQRTEQGDSAMYLCASSLTDNEQFFGPGTRLTVL.

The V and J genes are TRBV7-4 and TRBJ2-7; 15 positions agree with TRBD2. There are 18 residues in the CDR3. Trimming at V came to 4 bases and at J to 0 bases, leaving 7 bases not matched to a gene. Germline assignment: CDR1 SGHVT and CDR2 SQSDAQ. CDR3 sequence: CASSSGLAGGTISYEQYF. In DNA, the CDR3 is TGTGCCAGCAGCTCGGGACTAGCGGGGGGTACCATCTCCTACGAGCAGTACTTC.

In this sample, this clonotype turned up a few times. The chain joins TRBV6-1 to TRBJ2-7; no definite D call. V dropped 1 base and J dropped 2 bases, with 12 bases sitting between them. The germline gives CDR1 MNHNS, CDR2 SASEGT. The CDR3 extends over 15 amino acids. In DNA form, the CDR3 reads TGTGCCAGCAGTGAAGAAGGGTTCGCAACCTACGAGCAGTACTTC. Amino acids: CASSEEGFATYEQYF.

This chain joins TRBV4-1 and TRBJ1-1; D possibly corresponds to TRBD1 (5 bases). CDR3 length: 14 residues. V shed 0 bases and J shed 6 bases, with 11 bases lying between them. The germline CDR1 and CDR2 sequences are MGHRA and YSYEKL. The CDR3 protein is CASSQDLGASEAFF. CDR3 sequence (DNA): TGCGCCAGCAGCCAAGATCTTGGGGCCTCTGAAGCTTTCTTT.

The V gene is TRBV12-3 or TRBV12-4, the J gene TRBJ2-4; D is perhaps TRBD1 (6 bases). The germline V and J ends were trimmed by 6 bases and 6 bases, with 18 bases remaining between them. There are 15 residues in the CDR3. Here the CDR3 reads CASRETGGGGNIQYF. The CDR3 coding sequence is TGTGCCAGCAGGGAGACAGGTGGGGGTGGAAACATTCAGTACTTC.